This is a list of T cell receptor beta chains from one sample in a study of blood T cell repertoires in COVID-19. The data were produced by immunoSEQ multiplex PCR, yet TCRdb's version contains in-frame clones alone and is incomplete. This sample has 200,000 to 300,000 clones, with 81% found just once. The specimen sequenced was peripheral blood. These receptors originate from a woman aged 80 or over with acute or convalescent COVID-19. CDR3s include the opening cysteine and the closing phenylalanine or tryptophan. Fields, in order: V gene, J gene, clone size, D gene, CDR3 protein, CDR3 DNA. The D gene is left open where the match is weak. Only some rows state a clone size, as once, few, many or a class for expanded clones.

TRBV19	TRBJ2-1	NA	NA	CGSTGRGEQFF	TGTGGTTCGACAGGGCGGGGCGAGCAGTTCTTC
TRBV6-6	TRBJ2-2	NA	NA	CASSYSRGNSGGELFF	TGTGCCAGCAGTTACTCTCGGGGAAATTCGGGCGGGGAGCTGTTTTTT
TRBV4-2	TRBJ2-7	NA	TRBD2	CASSQDPREGSGRYEQYF	TGTGCCAGCAGCCAAGATCCCCGGGAAGGTAGCGGGAGGTACGAGCAGTACTTC
TRBV5-4	TRBJ2-7	NA	TRBD1	CASSLGQGAREQYF	TGTGCCAGCAGCTTGGGACAGGGGGCGAGAGAGCAGTACTTC
TRBV4-1	TRBJ2-7	NA	NA	CASSQDLGIATNTYEQYF	TGCGCCAGCAGCCAAGATCTTGGAATAGCGACGAATACCTACGAGCAGTACTTC
TRBV9	TRBJ1-6	NA	TRBD1	CASSDTGGISPLHF	TGTGCCAGCAGTGACACAGGGGGGATTTCACCCCTCCACTTT
TRBV19	TRBJ1-4	NA	NA	CASNGATNEKLFF	TGTGCCAGTAACGGAGCGACTAATGAAAAACTGTTTTTT
TRBV3-1/TRBV3-2	TRBJ1-2	NA	TRBD1	CASNEQGSYGYTF	TGTGCCAGCAACGAACAGGGGAGCTATGGCTACACCTTC
TRBV14	TRBJ2-2	NA	TRBD1	CASSRTGAIGELFF	TGTGCCAGCAGCCGGACAGGGGCCATCGGGGAGCTGTTTTTT
TRBV6-5	TRBJ2-2	NA	NA	CASRRLEGWTGELFF	TGTGCCAGCAGAAGACTAGAAGGGTGGACCGGGGAGCTGTTTTTT
TRBV14	TRBJ2-1	NA	TRBD2	CASSRTSGAYNEQFF	TGTGCCAGCAGTCGGACTAGCGGGGCCTACAATGAGCAGTTCTTC
TRBV28	TRBJ1-4	NA	NA	CASSLGQSNEKLFF	TGTGCCAGCAGTTTAGGACAGTCTAATGAAAAACTGTTTTTT
TRBV7-9	TRBJ1-2	NA	NA	CASSLVTGPSGYTF	TGTGCCAGCAGCTTAGTTACAGGGCCTAGTGGCTACACCTTC
TRBV7-9	TRBJ2-7	NA	TRBD1	CASSPGGTGSSYEQYF	TGTGCCAGCAGCCCCGGTGGGACAGGTAGTTCCTACGAGCAGTACTTC
TRBV25-1	TRBJ2-7	NA	NA	CASSEFGQPYEQYF	TGTGCCAGCAGTGAGTTTGGACAACCCTACGAGCAGTACTTC
TRBV6-5	TRBJ1-6	NA	TRBD1	CASGTGGFHSPLHF	TGTGCCAGCGGGACAGGGGGCTTTCACTCACCCCTCCACTTT
TRBV6-1	TRBJ1-6	NA	NA	CASSDGTRNSPLHF	TGTGCCAGCAGTGATGGGACTCGGAATTCACCCCTCCACTTT
TRBV5-1	TRBJ2-5	NA	TRBD1	CASSTGQADQETQYF	TGCGCCAGCAGCACCGGACAGGCAGACCAAGAGACCCAGTACTTC
TRBV7-8	TRBJ1-3	few	TRBD1	CASSLTGTANPLSGNTIYF	TGTGCCAGCAGCTTAACCGGGACAGCGAACCCGCTCTCTGGAAACACCATATATTTT
TRBV5-4	TRBJ2-7	NA	TRBD1	CASSRDRLHEQYF	TGTGCCAGCAGCCGGGACAGGCTACACGAGCAGTACTTC
TRBV11-1	TRBJ1-2	NA	TRBD1	CASSSRQGKNYGYTF	TGTGCCAGCAGCTCCCGACAGGGGAAAAACTATGGCTACACCTTC
TRBV5-1	TRBJ2-5	NA	NA	CASSLAPGHQETQYF	TGCGCCAGCAGCTTGGCCCCAGGGCACCAAGAGACCCAGTACTTC
TRBV28	TRBJ1-1	NA	NA	CASSSPAGRYAEAFF	TGTGCCAGCAGTTCCCCGGCAGGGAGGTATGCTGAAGCTTTCTTT